Included here is one T cell receptor beta chain sequence, with context. The specificity of this receptor is unknown. Qualities for individual bases were not recorded, and no much larger clone is one base off. The CDR3 sequence holds 13 residues, the cysteine and phenylalanine included. Only the CDR3 DNA stays, 39 bases, in frame from base 1. Taken from the germline V gene, the CDR1 and CDR2 loops are MGHDK and SYGVNS. V is clipped by 2 bases and J by 7 bases, and the sequence between their germline boundaries is 9 bases long. The time point label on this specimen signifies: 24 weeks on oral tofacitinib. In the paper's terms, the treatment or condition label means: oral pan-JAK inhibitor, 5-10 mg twice daily. Lesional scalp punch biopsies and peripheral blood were obtained from alopecia areata patients. PBMCs were isolated by density centrifugation and stained for CD3, CD4 and CD8, after which CD4+ and CD8+ T cells were sorted on a FACSAria.

These data originate in a study of CD8+ T cells in alopecia areata (dated by TCRdb to the late 2010s). Study-level background: The treated patients, all with moderate-to-severe alopecia areata, were enrolled in an open-label pilot trial of oral tofacitinib given at 5 to 10 mg twice daily. Patients stayed on tofacitinib for 6 to 18 months and then had 6 months of follow-up off drug so that delayed response and recurrence could be assessed. Disease severity in treated patients was measured with the SALT score, which quantifies the percentage of affected scalp surface area. In both human patients and the C3H/HeJ mouse model, the study applied high-throughput TCRbeta sequencing to look at T cell clonal expansion in alopecia areata. On the human side, TCRbeta sequencing was run on scalp tissue and on sorted CD4+ and CD8+ peripheral blood T cells from healthy controls and from alopecia areata patients with either patchy or totalis/universalis disease. Biopsies were taken from tofacitinib-treated patients at baseline and again at 4 and 24 weeks into treatment, and several of those patients also had a later scalp biopsy. Scalp clonality was compared among normal scalp (n=4), patchy alopecia areata scalp (n=8), and alopecia totalis/universalis scalp (n=8). RNA was extracted with the PAXgene miRNA kit for fixed scalp, the miRNeasy kit for PBMCs, and the RNeasy kit for mouse skin. TCRbeta CDR3 regions were amplified by immunoSEQ multiplex PCR using 35 Vbeta forward and 13 Jbeta reverse primers.

The library was produced with the immunoSEQ multiplex PCR assay. RNA was extracted from all samples and reverse transcribed into cDNA as template for TCR sequencing. SuperScript III was used to make first-strand cDNA, primed with a 2:1 mix of oligo-dT and random hexamers. A synthetic immune receptor repertoire was used to gauge amplification bias, and whatever bias remained was removed computationally. The authors' analysis ran thus. Raw reads were preprocessed to remove errors, and CDR3 was defined by IMGT conventions from the conserved cysteine to phenylalanine. To get clonality, Shannon entropy was normalized by log2 of the number of productive unique TCRs and the result was subtracted from 1. Whether each scalp clone was CD4 or CD8 was inferred by checking scalp TCRbeta sequences against the CD4 and CD8 repertoires from sorted blood. TCRdb holds this immuneACCESS table with in-frame rearrangements only. Some clones are missing; in checked studies, unresolved V genes explain under half, and the rest has no known cause. The V and J calls and clone size come from that table; D and trimming were worked out from the DNA. The sample table shows 150,000 to 200,000 clones, and roughly three fifths are seen once. Approximately 12% of the sample rests with the top ten.

General study outcomes and caveats: Unlike mouse skin, which is dominated by gammadelta T cells, normal human skin has resident alphabeta T cells that are also sequenced, and this complicates analysis of the scalp TCR repertoire. Tofacitinib significantly decreased scalp clonality and the number of expanded CD8+ clones among the top 100 scalp clones. Compared with normal scalp, lesional scalp had higher clonality and more expanded CD8+ clones, particularly in alopecia totalis/universalis, a pattern that suggests antigenic drive. TCR sequences shared between patients were less clear than in mice, possibly partly because of HLA diversity in the patient population. During tofacitinib treatment, many expanded lesional clones remained in scalp and blood, and this persistence may partly explain relapse after treatment is stopped. Because the treated cohort was small and had only one nonresponder, larger studies are needed to examine links between baseline CD8+ expansion and response.

The source was CD8+ T cells sorted from blood, collected at week 24, from a patient treated with tofacitinib. This chain is built from TRBV25-1 and TRBJ1-3, with no D gene named confidently. The receptor was derived from a human donor with alopecia areata. CDR3 region: CASSEGRPNTIYF. DNA sequence: TGTGCCAGCAGTGAAGGGAGACCTAACACCATATATTTT.